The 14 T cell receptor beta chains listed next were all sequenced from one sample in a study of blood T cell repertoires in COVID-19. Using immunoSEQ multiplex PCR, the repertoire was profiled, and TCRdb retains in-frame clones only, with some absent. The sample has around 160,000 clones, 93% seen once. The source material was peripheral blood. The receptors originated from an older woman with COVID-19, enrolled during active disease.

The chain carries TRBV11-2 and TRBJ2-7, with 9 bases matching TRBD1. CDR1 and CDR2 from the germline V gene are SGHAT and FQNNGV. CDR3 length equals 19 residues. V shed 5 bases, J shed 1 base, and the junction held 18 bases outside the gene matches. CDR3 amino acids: CASSPLGGTGQSFSYEQYF. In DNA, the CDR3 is TGTGCCAGCAGCCCGCTAGGGGGGACAGGGCAGTCTTTTTCCTACGAGCAGTACTTC.

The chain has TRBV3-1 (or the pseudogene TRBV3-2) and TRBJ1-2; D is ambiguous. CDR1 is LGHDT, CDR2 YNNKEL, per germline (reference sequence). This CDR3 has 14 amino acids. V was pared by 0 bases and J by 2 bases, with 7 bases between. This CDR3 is CASSQDIRNYGYTF. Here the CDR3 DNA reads TGTGCCAGCAGCCAAGATATCAGAAACTATGGCTACACCTTC.

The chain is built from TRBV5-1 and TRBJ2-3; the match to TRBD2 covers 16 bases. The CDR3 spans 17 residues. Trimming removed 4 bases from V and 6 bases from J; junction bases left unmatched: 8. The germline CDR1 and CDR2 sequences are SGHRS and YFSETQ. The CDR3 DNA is TGCGCCAGCAGCCGAGGGACTAGCGGGGGGGCATTTGATACGCAGTATTTT. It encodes CASSRGTSGGAFDTQYF.

In nucleotides, the CDR3 is TGTGCCATCACCGAGGGGACAGGGGGCAACTATGGCTACACCTTC. Translating gives CAITEGTGGNYGYTF. The chain has TRBV10-3 and TRBJ1-2; 12 bases match TRBD1. Germline-derived CDR1 and CDR2 are ENHRY and SYGVKD. This CDR3 contains 15 residues. The V gene end was trimmed by 7 bases and the J gene end by 2 bases; junction bases not matched to a gene: 5.

The CDR3 sequence: CASSQDRLAKNQPQHF. As DNA, the CDR3 is TGTGCCAGCAGCCAAGATAGGTTAGCCAAGAATCAGCCCCAGCATTTT. The chain recombines TRBV4-2 with TRBJ1-5, with no clear D. The germline V gene has CDR1 LGHNA and CDR2 YNFKEQ. The ends were cut back, 0 bases at V and 4 bases at J, with 13 bases in the middle. The CDR3 contains 16 residues.

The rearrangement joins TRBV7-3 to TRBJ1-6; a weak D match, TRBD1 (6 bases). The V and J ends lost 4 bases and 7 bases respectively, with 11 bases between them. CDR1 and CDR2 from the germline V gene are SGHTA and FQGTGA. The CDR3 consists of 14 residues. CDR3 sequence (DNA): TGTGCCAGCAGCTCGGGACAAGGCAATTCACCCCTCCACTTT. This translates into CASSSGQGNSPLHF.

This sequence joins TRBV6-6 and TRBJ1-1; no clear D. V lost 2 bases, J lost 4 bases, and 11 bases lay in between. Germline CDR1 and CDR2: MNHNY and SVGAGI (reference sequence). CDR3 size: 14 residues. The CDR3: CASSYRVPGTEAFF. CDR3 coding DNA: TGTGCCAGCAGTTACCGGGTCCCGGGCACTGAAGCTTTCTTT.

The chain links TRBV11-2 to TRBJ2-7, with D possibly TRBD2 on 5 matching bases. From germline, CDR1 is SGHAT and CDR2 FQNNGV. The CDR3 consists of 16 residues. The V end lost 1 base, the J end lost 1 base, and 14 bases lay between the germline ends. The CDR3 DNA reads TGTGCCAGCAGCTTAGTTGGCGGGTTGGGATCCTACGAGCAGTACTTC. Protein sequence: CASSLVGGLGSYEQYF. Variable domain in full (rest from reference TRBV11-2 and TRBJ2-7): EAGVAQSPRYKIIEKRQSVAFWCNPISGHATLYWYQQILGQGPKLLIQFQNNGVVDDSQLPKDRFSAERLKGVDSTLKIQPAKLEDSAVYLCASSLVGGLGSYEQYFGPGTRLTVT.

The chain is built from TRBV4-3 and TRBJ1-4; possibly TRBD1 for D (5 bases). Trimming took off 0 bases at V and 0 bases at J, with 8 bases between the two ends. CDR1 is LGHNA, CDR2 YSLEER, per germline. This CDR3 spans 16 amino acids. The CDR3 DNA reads TGCGCCAGCAGCCAAGATCTAGGGGCAACTAATGAAAAACTGTTTTTT. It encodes CASSQDLGATNEKLFF.

CDR3 in DNA: TGTGCCAGCAGTAGAAGCGGGGGGGCCGTCGGGGAGCTGTTTTTT. It is translated as CASSRSGGAVGELFF. The rearrangement joins TRBV11-2 to TRBJ2-2; 10 nucleotides align to TRBD2. Germline V gene data show CDR1 as SGHAT and CDR2 as FQNNGV. This CDR3 has 15 amino acids. With V trimmed by 6 bases and J by 7 bases, 8 bases remained unmatched. The variable domain in full, completed from reference TRBV11-2 and TRBJ2-2, reads EAGVAQSPRYKIIEKRQSVAFWCNPISGHATLYWYQQILGQGPKLLIQFQNNGVVDDSQLPKDRFSAERLKGVDSTLKIQPAKLEDSAVYLCASSRSGGAVGELFFGEGSRLTVL.

For the CDR3, the DNA is TGTGCCAGCAGTTCTATTACAGGGGGAACTGAAGCTTTCTTT. It yields the protein CASSSITGGTEAFF. This chain uses TRBV6-5 with TRBJ1-1; TRBD1 matches 8 bases. Germline V gene lookup returns CDR1 MNHEY and CDR2 SVGAGI. After removal of 4 bases from V and 5 bases from J, the junction contained 6 bases not matched to a gene. CDR3 length equals 14 residues.

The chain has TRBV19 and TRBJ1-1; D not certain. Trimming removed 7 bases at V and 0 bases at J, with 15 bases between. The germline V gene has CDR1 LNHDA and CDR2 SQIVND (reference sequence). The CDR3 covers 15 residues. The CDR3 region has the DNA TGTGCCAGTACCTCCGCGGGCGGCATGAACACTGAAGCTTTCTTT. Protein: CASTSAGGMNTEAFF.

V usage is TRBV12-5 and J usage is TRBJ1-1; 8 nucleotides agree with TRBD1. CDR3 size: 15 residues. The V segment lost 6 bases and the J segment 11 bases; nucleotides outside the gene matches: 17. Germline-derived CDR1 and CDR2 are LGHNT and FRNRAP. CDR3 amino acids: CASGTPTGGASNAFF. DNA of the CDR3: TGTGCTAGTGGGACCCCTACAGGGGGGGCATCGAACGCTTTCTTT. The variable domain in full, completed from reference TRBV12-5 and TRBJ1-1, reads DARVTQTPRHKVTEMGQEVTMRCQPILGHNTVFWYRQTMMQGLELLAYFRNRAPLDDSGMPKDRFSAEMPDATLATLKIQPSEPRDSAVYFCASGTPTGGASNAFFGQGTRLTVV.

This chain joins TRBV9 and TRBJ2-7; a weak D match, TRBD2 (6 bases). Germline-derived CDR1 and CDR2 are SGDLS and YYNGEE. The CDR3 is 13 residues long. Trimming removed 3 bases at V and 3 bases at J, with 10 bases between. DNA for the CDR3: TGTGCCAGCAGCGGGGGGGTAGGCTACGAGCAGTACTTC. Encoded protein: CASSGGVGYEQYF. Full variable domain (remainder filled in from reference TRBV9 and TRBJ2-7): DSGVTQTPKHLITATGQRVTLRCSPRSGDLSVYWYQQSLDQGLQFLIQYYNGEERAKGNILERFSAQQFPDLHSELNLSSLELGDSALYFCASSGGVGYEQYFGPGTRLTVT.